The sample holds a few counts of the clone carrying this T cell receptor (beta chain). What it binds is not known. CDR1 and CDR2 (germline): ENHRY, SYGVKD. Trimming took off 2 bases at V and 4 bases at J, with 12 bases between the two ends. The CDR3 spans 14 residues. The sample originates from a study of response to subunit inactivated influenza vaccine. Regarding the study as a whole: Authors suggested each seasonal flu vaccination may recruit only limited numbers of new T cells.

TCRdb re-derived calls from the RT-PCR reads in MiXCR, one entry per CDR3 protein. Of around 760,000 distinct CDR3 sequences listed, over 11% are singletons. The sequencing used PBMCs from blood, collected around 15 days before vaccination. The receptor comes from a man aged 45-65 years who received an inactivated influenza vaccine. This chain connects TRBV10-3 to TRBJ2-7; D may be TRBD1 (5 bases). In DNA form, the CDR3 reads TGTGCCATCAGTGAGGGTGGGGCCGCGTACGAGCAGTACTTC. Its protein is CAISEGGAAYEQYF.